The rows below give T cell receptor beta chains drawn from one sample of a study of T-cell reconstitution after alpha-beta-depleted transplantation in children. TCRdb passed the PCR reads through MiXCR, listing each CDR3 protein once. Of about 340,000 distinct CDR3 sequences detected, about a tenth appear once; the ten largest clones hold under 3%. The sample was PBMCs from the stem cell graft donor, taken from the stem cell graft. Every receptor here comes from a human donor who donated a stem cell graft to a child with acute lymphoblastic leukemia. CDR3s leave out the opening cysteine and the closing phenylalanine or tryptophan. Each record gives: J gene, clone size, V gene, CDR3 protein. Where a row states a size, it is once, few, many or the class of an expanded clone; other rows omit it.

j_gene: TRBJ1-4
abundance: -
v_gene: TRBV4-3
CDR3aa: ASSQEPRSDSTNEKLF

j_gene: TRBJ2-4
abundance: -
v_gene: TRBV5-1
CDR3aa: ASSHMDPKNIQY

j_gene: TRBJ2-1
abundance: few
v_gene: TRBV4-1
CDR3aa: ASSQIETGGAYNEQF

j_gene: TRBJ2-1
abundance: -
v_gene: TRBV27
CDR3aa: ASTTSGLAGGLSSYNEQF

j_gene: TRBJ2-7
abundance: few
v_gene: TRBV7-2
CDR3aa: ASSLIAGANYEQY

j_gene: TRBJ2-2
abundance: few
v_gene: TRBV5-1
CDR3aa: ASSYRQGAGGELF

j_gene: TRBJ2-5
abundance: many
v_gene: TRBV27
CDR3aa: ASSPAGVQETQY

j_gene: TRBJ2-7
abundance: many
v_gene: TRBV12-3/TRBV12-4
CDR3aa: ASSAPGQGYHEQY

j_gene: TRBJ2-1
abundance: -
v_gene: TRBV12-3/TRBV12-4
CDR3aa: ASSLVSRLAPLTYNEQF

j_gene: TRBJ1-6
abundance: few
v_gene: TRBV27
CDR3aa: ASSLMQGASYNSPLH